This entry describes one TCR beta chain. The protocol was immunoSEQ multiplex PCR, while the TCRdb copy is restricted to in-frame clones and leaves out a portion. The sample has approximately 46,000 clones; approximately 73% are singletons. These data originate in a study of PD-1 blockade in classical Hodgkin lymphoma. Relapse after autologous stem cell transplantation occurred in every patient, and brentuximab vedotin exposure varied. With 4 bases removed from V and 5 bases from J, the gap between germline ends came to 11 bases. There are 13 residues in the CDR3. Germline V gene data show CDR1 as SNHLY and CDR2 as FYNNEI.

This sequence originates from a human donor with classical Hodgkin lymphoma. The chain has TRBV2 and TRBJ1-1; tentative D call: TRBD1 (6 bases). Sequenced here: peripheral blood mononuclear cells (PBMCs), sampled at baseline. CDR3 amino acids: CASSGTVVTEAFF. The CDR3 nucleotides read TGTGCCAGCAGTGGGACAGTGGTGACTGAAGCTTTCTTT.